Below, one TCR beta chain is given with its context. Template for every sorted-subset replicate PCR totaled about 0.2 ug DNA, some 30,000 T cell genomes. Using immunoSEQ multiplex PCR, the repertoire was profiled, and TCRdb retains in-frame clones only, with some absent. The sample holds some 1.4 million clones, approximately 96% seen once. The sample belongs to a study of shared clonotypes between healthy human individuals. The germline V gene encodes CDR1 MDHEN and CDR2 SYDVKM. The CDR3 is 14 amino acids. Trimming left V 3 bases short and J 7 bases short, with 13 bases between. Material for sequencing was naive CD4+ T cells sorted from blood. Subset specified: CD45RA+ positively selected. This clonotype was obtained from a man aged 25-45 years in good health. The genes are TRBV28 and TRBJ1-5; D gene uncertain. The CDR3 sequence: CASSFGQVGQPQHF. The DNA of the CDR3 is TGTGCCAGCAGTTTCGGGCAGGTAGGCCAGCCCCAGCATTTT.